A selection of T cell receptor beta chains follows, all from one sample in a study of shared clonotypes between healthy human individuals. The protocol was immunoSEQ multiplex PCR, while the TCRdb copy is restricted to in-frame clones and leaves out a portion. The data hold millions of clones, with approximately 94% observed a single time. Sequencing was done on a sample of naive CD8+ T cells from PBMCs. These receptors all stem from a man between 18 and 29 years old in good health. Some clones in this sample may be carry-over from other donors' samples. CDR3s include the opening cysteine and the closing phenylalanine or tryptophan. D genes are given only for firm matches. Expanded clones are given a class, and other clones once, few, many or no size at all.

J,V,size,D,DNA,CDR3
TRBJ1-4,TRBV4-3,-,-,TGCGCCAGCAGCCAAGACAAATATGGAGGGATTGGTGAAAAACTGTTTTTT,CASSQDKYGGIGEKLFF
TRBJ2-5,TRBV28,-,TRBD2,TGTGCCAGCAGCCATACCGGACTAGCGGAGACCCAGTACTTC,CASSHTGLAETQYF
TRBJ1-5,TRBV28,-,-,TGTGCCAGCAGTAGTTTGGGCAATCAGCCCCAGCATTTT,CASSSLGNQPQHF
TRBJ2-3,TRBV28,-,-,TGTGCCAGCAGTTTCGAGTACGGGGGCGGGGCGTCCCACCCAGATACGCAGTATTTT,CASSFEYGGGASHPDTQYF
TRBJ2-7,TRBV7-3,-,-,TGTGCCAGCAGCTTGTACGGCTCCTACGAGCAGTACTTC,CASSLYGSYEQYF
TRBJ2-1,TRBV12-5,-,-,TGTGCTAGTGGGAGAATAGACGGGGGCTCCTACAATGAGCAGTTCTTC,CASGRIDGGSYNEQFF
TRBJ1-5,TRBV19,once,TRBD1,TGTGCCAGTAGTATAGATCTGGACAGGTCGGGTCAGCCCCAGCATTTT,CASSIDLDRSGQPQHF
TRBJ1-3,TRBV4-1,-,-,TGCGCCAGCAGCCAAGGACAGGTGACTGGAAACACCATATATTTT,CASSQGQVTGNTIYF
TRBJ2-5,TRBV7-2,once,TRBD2,TGTGCCAGCAGCTTGACTAGCGGGAGGGAGGCGACCCAGTACTTC,CASSLTSGREATQYF
TRBJ2-7,TRBV28,-,TRBD2,TGTGCCAGCAGTTTATCCTCGAAGACCCTAGCGGGAGTCGAGCAGTACTTC,CASSLSSKTLAGVEQYF
TRBJ2-7,TRBV11-2,-,-,TGTGCCAGCAGCTTAGGCCCGGAAGAGCAGTACTTC,CASSLGPEEQYF
TRBJ1-1,TRBV10-3,-,-,TGTGCCATCAGTGGCGAGATGACTGAAGCTTTCTTT,CAISGEMTEAFF
TRBJ2-7,TRBV9,-,TRBD1,TGTGCCAGCAGCACGAGGGGGCTCCCAAACTACGAGCAGTACTTC,CASSTRGLPNYEQYF
TRBJ2-7,TRBV14,-,TRBD2,TGTGCCAGCAGCCAAGGGCCTAGCGGGCTTAGCTCCTACGAGCAGTACTTC,CASSQGPSGLSSYEQYF
TRBJ2-1,TRBV19,-,-,TGTGCCAGTAGTATCTCCGGGTTCCGGGGGTATGAGCAGTTCTTC,CASSISGFRGYEQFF
TRBJ2-7,TRBV30,-,TRBD1,TGTGCCTGGAGACTGACAGGGCTCTACGAGCAGTACTTC,CAWRLTGLYEQYF
TRBJ1-1,TRBV9,-,-,TGTGCCAGCAGCGTAGGGGGGCAGCTCACTGAAGCTTTCTTT,CASSVGGQLTEAFF
TRBJ2-7,TRBV4-2,-,-,TGTGCCAGCAGCCAGGAAGGAGCCGACGAGCAGTACTTC,CASSQEGADEQYF
TRBJ2-2,TRBV9,-,-,TGTGCCAGCAGCGGAGAGCCCGGGGAGCTGTTTTTT,CASSGEPGELFF
TRBJ2-5,TRBV27,-,-,TGTGCCAGCAGTTTCGGGGGGCAGCAAGAGACCCAGTACTTC,CASSFGGQQETQYF
TRBJ2-1,TRBV9,-,-,TGTGCCAGCAGCGTAGCGGGAACGGCGGGTAATGAGCAGTTCTTC,CASSVAGTAGNEQFF
TRBJ2-1,TRBV21-1,-,-,TGTGCCAATATCATCCGGCAGGACCACTACAATGAGCAGTTCTTC,CANIIRQDHYNEQFF
TRBJ2-5,TRBV10-3,-,-,TGTGCCATCAGTGAGGACACGATTCAAGAGACCCAGTACTTC,CAISEDTIQETQYF
TRBJ1-2,TRBV6-5,-,-,TGTGCCAGCAGACCACAGGGTGCCTATGGCTACACCTTC,CASRPQGAYGYTF
TRBJ2-1,TRBV9,-,-,TGTGCCAGCAATGTGGGACCCGGGAATGAGCAGTTCTTC,CASNVGPGNEQFF
TRBJ1-5,TRBV27,-,TRBD1,TGTGCCAGCAGTCCTGGACAGGGCTACAATCAGCCCCAGCATTTT,CASSPGQGYNQPQHF